This TCR beta chain was retrieved from a study of OX40 agonist ivuxolimab in advanced cancers. Looking at the study overall: At around 83% male, the cohort had a mean age of roughly 60 years, ranging from roughly 20 to 85. Of the participants, approximately 40% had some prior anti-PD-1, anti-PD-L1 or anti-CTLA-4 therapy, which was allowed. Whole-study results and caveats: Relative to CD4+, CD8+ T cells held more expanded clones on average. CD4+ and CD8+ blood T cells expanded clonally by week 6 at 0.1 to 3.0 mg/kg.

Profiled with immunoSEQ multiplex PCR; TCRdb holds only in-frame clones, not every one. In the table there are 80,000 or so clones, about 93% of which are singletons. Points on this clone: Its target is not known.

Germline trimming cut 1 base from V and 5 bases from J; bases unmatched to any gene: 13. Germline CDR1 reads MDHEN; CDR2 reads SYDVKM. The CDR3 runs 18 residues. The sequence derives from an adult with an advanced solid tumor such as melanoma, head and neck, liver or kidney cancer. This chain joins TRBV28 and TRBJ1-4, with 7 positions matching TRBD1. The starting material was CD4+ or CD8+ T cells sorted from blood, obtained in a trial of the OX40 agonist ivuxolimab. The CDR3 region has the DNA TGTGCCAGCAGTTTATTCGGAGGGGGAGGGACAGTAAATGAAAAACTGTTTTTT. It encodes CASSLFGGGGTVNEKLFF. The full variable domain, in which reference TRBV28 and TRBJ1-4 provide the parts outside the CDR3, is DVKVTQSSRYLVKRTGEKVFLECVQDMDHENMFWYRQDPGLGLRLIYFSYDVKMKEKGDIPEGYSVSREKKERFSLILESASTNQTSMYLCASSLFGGGGTVNEKLFFGSGTQLSVL.